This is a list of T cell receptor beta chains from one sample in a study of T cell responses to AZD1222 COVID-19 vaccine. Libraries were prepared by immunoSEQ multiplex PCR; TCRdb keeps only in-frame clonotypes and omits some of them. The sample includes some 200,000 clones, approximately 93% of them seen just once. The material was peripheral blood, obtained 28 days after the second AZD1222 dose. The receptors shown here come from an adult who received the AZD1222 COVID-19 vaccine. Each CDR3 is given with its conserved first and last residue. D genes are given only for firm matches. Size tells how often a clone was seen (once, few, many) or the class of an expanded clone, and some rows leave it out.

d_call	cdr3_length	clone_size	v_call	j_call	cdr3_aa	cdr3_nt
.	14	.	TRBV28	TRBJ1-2	CASIPRTDSYGYTF	TGTGCCAGCATCCCGAGGACAGACTCCTATGGCTACACCTTC
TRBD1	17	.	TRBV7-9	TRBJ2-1	CASSPKLDRVFNNEQFF	TGTGCCAGCAGCCCCAAATTGGACAGGGTATTCAACAATGAGCAGTTCTTC
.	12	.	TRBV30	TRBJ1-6	CAWDLNNSPLHF	TGTGCCTGGGACTTGAATAATTCACCCCTCCACTTT
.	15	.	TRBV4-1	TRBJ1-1	CASSPRGAGRTEAFF	TGCGCCAGCAGCCCCCGGGGAGCGGGTCGGACTGAAGCTTTCTTT
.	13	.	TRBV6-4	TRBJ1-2	CASREGPSTGYTF	TGTGCCAGCCGAGAGGGACCTTCGACGGGCTACACCTTC
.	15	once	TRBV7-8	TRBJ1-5	CASSLVPGAVQPQHF	TGTGCCAGCAGCTTAGTTCCGGGGGCTGTTCAGCCCCAGCATTTT
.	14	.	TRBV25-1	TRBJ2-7	CASRGTAPTYEQYF	TGTGCCAGCAGGGGGACGGCTCCCACCTACGAGCAGTACTTC
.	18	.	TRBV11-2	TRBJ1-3	CASSLFGSPQGAGNTIYF	TGTGCCAGCAGCTTGTTCGGGTCCCCGCAGGGCGCTGGAAACACCATATATTTT
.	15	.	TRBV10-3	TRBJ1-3	CAISRGQTSGNTIYF	TGTGCCATCAGTCGAGGGCAGACCTCTGGAAACACCATATATTTT
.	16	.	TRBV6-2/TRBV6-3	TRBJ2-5	CASSVLEDLYQETQYF	TGTGCCAGCAGCGTATTAGAAGATCTGTACCAAGAGACCCAGTACTTC
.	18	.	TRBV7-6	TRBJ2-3	CASSTGSFGVGSTDTQYF	TGTGCCAGCAGCACCGGGAGTTTCGGGGTTGGTAGCACAGATACGCAGTATTTT
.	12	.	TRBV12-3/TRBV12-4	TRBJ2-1	CASSKGSHEQFF	TGTGCCAGCAGTAAGGGGAGCCATGAGCAGTTCTTC
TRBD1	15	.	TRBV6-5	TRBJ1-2	CASRVGTGGHYGYTF	TGTGCCAGCAGAGTAGGGACAGGGGGCCACTATGGCTACACCTTC
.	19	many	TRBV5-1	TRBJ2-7	CASSQPTTPTTSPFYEQYF	TGCGCCAGCAGCCAACCAACTACTCCGACGACTAGTCCATTTTACGAGCAGTACTTC
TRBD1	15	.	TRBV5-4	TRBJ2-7	CASRVTGSLPYEQYF	TGTGCCAGCAGAGTGACAGGGAGCCTACCCTACGAGCAGTACTTC
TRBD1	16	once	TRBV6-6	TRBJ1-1	CASSRSPTGWHTEAFF	TGTGCCAGCAGTCGATCCCCGACAGGGTGGCACACTGAAGCTTTCTTT
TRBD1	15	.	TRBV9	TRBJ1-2	CASSVGLGGDYGYTF	TGTGCCAGCAGCGTAGGGCTAGGGGGCGATTATGGCTACACCTTC
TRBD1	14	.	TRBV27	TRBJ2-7	CASRTRQGVYEQYF	TGTGCCAGCAGGACTCGACAGGGGGTCTACGAGCAGTACTTC
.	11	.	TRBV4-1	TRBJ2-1	CASSQGQEQFF	TGCGCCAGCAGCCAAGGTCAGGAGCAGTTCTTC
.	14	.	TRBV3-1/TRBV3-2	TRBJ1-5	CASSQSGKNQPQHF	TGTGCCAGCAGCCAGTCGGGAAAGAATCAGCCCCAGCATTTT
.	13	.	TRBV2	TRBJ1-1	CASSEDSYTEAFF	TGTGCCAGCAGTGAAGACAGCTACACTGAAGCTTTCTTT
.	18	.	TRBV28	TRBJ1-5	CASSGAGTWTEGHQPQHF	TGTGCCAGCAGTGGGGCGGGGACCTGGACAGAGGGGCATCAGCCCCAGCATTTT
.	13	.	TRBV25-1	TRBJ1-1	CASSEWGNTEAFF	TGTGCCAGCAGTGAATGGGGAAACACTGAAGCTTTCTTT
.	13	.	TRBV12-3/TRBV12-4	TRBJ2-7	CASSLYSSYEQYF	TGTGCCAGCAGTTTATACTCTTCATACGAGCAGTACTTC
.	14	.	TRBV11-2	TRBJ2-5	CASSLEQFQETQYF	TGTGCCAGCAGCTTAGAACAGTTCCAAGAGACCCAGTACTTC
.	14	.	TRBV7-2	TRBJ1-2	CASSLREGNFGYTF	TGTGCCAGCAGCTTAAGGGAGGGGAACTTTGGCTACACCTTC
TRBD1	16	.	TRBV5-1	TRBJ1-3	CASSFLPQGAGNTIYF	TGCGCCAGCAGCTTTTTGCCCCAGGGGGCTGGAAACACCATATATTTT
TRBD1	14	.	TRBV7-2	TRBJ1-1	CASSLDRGYTEAFF	TGTGCCAGCAGCTTAGACAGGGGCTACACTGAAGCTTTCTTT
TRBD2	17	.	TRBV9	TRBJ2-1	CASSVVASGRGTNEQFF	TGTGCCAGCAGCGTAGTGGCTAGCGGGAGGGGAACGAATGAGCAGTTCTTC
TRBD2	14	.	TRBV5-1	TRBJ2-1	CASSLTPSGGRQFF	TGCGCCAGCAGCTTAACCCCAAGCGGGGGGAGGCAGTTCTTC
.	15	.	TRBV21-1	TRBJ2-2	CASNPGQGNTGELFF	TGTGCCAGCAACCCGGGACAGGGGAACACCGGGGAGCTGTTTTTT
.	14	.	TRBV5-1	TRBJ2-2	CASSWAVVAGELFF	TGCGCCAGCAGCTGGGCTGTGGTGGCCGGGGAGCTGTTTTTT
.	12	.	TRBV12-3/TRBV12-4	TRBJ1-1	CASSLTGFEAFF	TGTGCCAGCAGTTTAACGGGTTTTGAAGCTTTCTTT
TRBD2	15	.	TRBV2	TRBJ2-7	CASSDLAGGPYEQYF	TGTGCCAGCAGTGACTTAGCGGGAGGCCCCTACGAGCAGTACTTC
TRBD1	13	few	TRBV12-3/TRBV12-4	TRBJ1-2	CASSYGQGRSYTF	TGTGCCAGCAGTTACGGACAGGGAAGAAGCTACACCTTC
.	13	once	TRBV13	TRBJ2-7	CASSLGTPYEQYF	TGTGCCAGCAGCCTCGGGACTCCTTACGAGCAGTACTTC
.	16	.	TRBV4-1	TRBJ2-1	CASSQVRDFPNNEQFF	TGCGCCAGCAGCCAAGTAAGGGACTTCCCTAACAATGAGCAGTTCTTC
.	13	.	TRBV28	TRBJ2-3	CASREASTDTQYF	TGTGCCAGTAGGGAGGCTAGCACAGATACGCAGTATTTT
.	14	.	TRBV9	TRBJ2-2	CASSVVRVPGELFF	TGTGCCAGCAGCGTAGTGAGGGTCCCCGGGGAGCTGTTTTTT
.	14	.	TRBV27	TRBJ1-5	CASSLSGGGQPQHF	TGTGCCAGCAGTTTATCCGGGGGCGGTCAGCCCCAGCATTTT
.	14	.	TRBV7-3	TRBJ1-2	CASSLNSGNYGYTF	TGTGCCAGCAGCTTAAATTCAGGAAACTATGGCTACACCTTC
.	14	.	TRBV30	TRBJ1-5	CAWSPSHLNQPQHF	TGTGCCTGGAGTCCCTCCCACCTAAATCAGCCCCAGCATTTT
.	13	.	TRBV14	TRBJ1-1	CASSQDLGTEAFF	TGTGCCAGCAGCCAAGATCTGGGGACTGAAGCTTTCTTT
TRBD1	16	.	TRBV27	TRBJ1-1	CASSPRTGRRNTEAFF	TGTGCCAGCAGTCCCAGGACAGGGAGGAGGAACACTGAAGCTTTCTTT
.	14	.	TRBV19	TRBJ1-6	CASSTGEWNSPLHF	TGTGCCAGTAGTACCGGGGAGTGGAATTCACCCCTCCACTTT
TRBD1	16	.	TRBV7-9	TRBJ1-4	CASSLARDRGNEKLFF	TGTGCCAGCAGCTTGGCGAGGGACAGGGGAAATGAAAAACTGTTTTTT
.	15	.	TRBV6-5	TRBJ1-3	CASNPLGPSGNTIYF	TGTGCCAGCAACCCACTGGGCCCCTCTGGAAACACCATATATTTT
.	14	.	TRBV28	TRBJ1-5	CASSLWSKSQPQHF	TGTGCCAGCAGTTTATGGTCCAAATCTCAGCCCCAGCATTTT
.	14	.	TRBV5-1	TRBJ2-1	CASSLQGPYNEQFF	TGCGCCAGCAGCTTGCAGGGACCCTACAATGAGCAGTTCTTC
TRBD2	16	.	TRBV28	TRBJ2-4	CASSLSAGGPGNIQYF	TGTGCCAGCAGTTTATCAGCGGGAGGGCCGGGGAACATTCAGTACTTC
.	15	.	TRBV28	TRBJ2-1	CASSFGWAEYNEQFF	TGTGCCAGCAGTTTCGGCTGGGCCGAATACAATGAGCAGTTCTTC
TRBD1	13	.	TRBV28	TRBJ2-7	CASSRTGYYEQYF	TGTGCCAGCAGCCGGACAGGATACTACGAGCAGTACTTC
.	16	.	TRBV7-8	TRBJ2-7	CASSRGGQESSYEQYF	TGTGCCAGCAGCCGCGGGGGACAGGAGAGCTCCTACGAGCAGTACTTC
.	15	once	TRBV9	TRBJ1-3	CASSVASGGGNTIYF	TGTGCCAGCAGCGTAGCTTCCGGGGGCGGAAACACCATATATTTT
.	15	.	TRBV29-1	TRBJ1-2	CSVDSKGEGRNGYTF	TGCAGCGTTGACTCGAAAGGGGAGGGGAGAAATGGCTACACCTTC